A single sample is the source of the 14 T cell receptor beta chains below, sequenced in a study of glioma-infiltrating T cells. Using RNA template, CDR3s of TCR alpha and beta were amplified with iRepertoire arm-PCR. MiXCR, applied by TCRdb to the multiplex PCR reads, yields one record per CDR3 protein. Seen here are about 410,000 distinct CDR3 sequences, around 38% observed once, and the top ten hold about 12%. Sequencing was carried out using glioma tissue, nonneoplastic brain tissue, or PBMCs (not recorded which). These receptors all come from a human donor with low-grade glioma or glioblastoma, undergoing nonglioma brain surgery, or in good health (not recorded which).

Many counts were recorded for this clonotype. The chain links TRBV20-1 to TRBJ1-1; D ambiguous. There are 10 residues in the CDR3. Trimming cost V 7 bases and J 4 bases, with 7 bases left between them. CDR1 and CDR2 from the germline V gene are DFQATT and SNEGSKA (reference sequence). The CDR3 region is CSDFSTEAFF. The CDR3 coding sequence is TGCAGTGACTTCAGCACTGAAGCTTTCTTT.

This clonotype was recorded once. This may be a read error, as it is one base from a much larger clone. The rearrangement joins TRBV25-1 to TRBJ1-2; D not certain. The V gene lost 5 bases and the J gene lost 4 bases, with 11 bases spanning the gap. Germline-derived CDR1 and CDR2 are MGHDK and SYGVNS. The CDR3 length is 13 residues. CDR3 nucleotide sequence: TGTGCCAGCAGTCTCGTGGGATCCTATGGCTACACCTTC. Translating gives CASSLVGSYGYTF.

The sample holds many counts of this clonotype. V gene TRBV12-3 or TRBV12-4 combines with J gene TRBJ1-5; 7 bases fit TRBD1. Trimming took 6 bases from V and 5 from J; bases not matched to a gene: 4. The CDR3 has 13 residues. CDR3 DNA sequence: TGTGCCAGCAGCTTCGACAGGGATCAGCCCCAGCATTTT. Translation gives CASSFDRDQPQHF.

The rearrangement links TRBV6-1 to TRBJ2-3, with TRBD1 matching 8 bases. The J segment lost 3 bases and the V segment lost 6 bases, leaving 8 bases of the junction unmatched. The length of the CDR3 is 15 residues. Germline CDR1 is MNHNS and CDR2 is SASEGT. CDR3 DNA sequence: TGTGCCAGCAGGCAACAGGGGGTAGAGACAGATACGCAGTATTTT. Translated: CASRQQGVETDTQYF.

J is TRBJ2-3 and V is TRBV14, with 7 bases matching TRBD2. The CDR3 contains 14 residues. Germline V gene data show CDR1 as SGHDN and CDR2 as FVKESK. V lost 4 bases to trimming and J lost 3 bases; unmatched junction nucleotides: 4. For the CDR3, the DNA is TGTGCCAGCAGCCCTTTCGGGGGGACAGATACGCAGTATTTT. This sequence encodes CASSPFGGTDTQYF. The full variable domain, with the rest looked up from reference TRBV14 and TRBJ2-3, is EAGVTQFPSHSVIEKGQTVTLRCDPISGHDNLYWYRRVMGKEIKFLLHFVKESKQDESGMPNNRFLAERTGGTYSTLKVQPAELEDSGVYFCASSPFGGTDTQYFGPGTRLTVL.

This clonotype came up a few times. The genes are TRBV7-2 and TRBJ2-1; 8 nucleotides align to TRBD2. Per germline, CDR1 SGHTA and CDR2 FQGNSA. This CDR3 comprises 16 residues. With V trimmed by 1 base and J by 3 bases, 5 bases remained unmatched. The CDR3: CASSLDASGYYNEQFF. For the CDR3, the DNA is TGTGCCAGCAGCTTAGATGCTAGCGGGTACTACAATGAGCAGTTCTTC.

J is TRBJ2-1 and V is TRBV7-2; D gene ambiguous. Germline V gives CDR1 SGHTA, CDR2 FQGNSA. CDR3 length: 13 residues. V shed 5 bases and J shed 9 bases, with 14 bases lying between them. DNA for the CDR3: TGTGCCAGCAGCCCCCCCATAAAGGGTGAGCAGTTCTTC. Amino acids: CASSPPIKGEQFF.

The J gene is TRBJ2-1, the V gene TRBV5-4; D is unresolved. The CDR3 contains 13 residues. Trimming stripped 4 bases from V and 3 bases from J, with 8 bases between. Looked up from germline, CDR1 is SGHNT and CDR2 is YYREEE (reference sequence). The CDR3 loop is CASSLSNYNEQFF. The DNA of the CDR3 is TGTGCCAGCAGCCTATCAAACTACAATGAGCAGTTCTTC. Combining the CDR3 with reference TRBV5-4 and TRBJ2-1 gives the whole variable domain ETGVTQSPTHLIKTRGQQVTLRCSSQSGHNTVSWYQQALGQGPQFIFQYYREEENGRGNFPPRFSGLQFPNYSSELNVNALELDDSALYLCASSLSNYNEQFFGPGTRLTVL.

This clonotype was detected many times. The chain has TRBV6-1 and TRBJ1-1; 11 nucleotides align to TRBD1. Per germline, CDR1 MNHNS and CDR2 SASEGT. The CDR3 extends over 13 amino acids. V was clipped by 9 bases and J by 1 base; unmatched bases: 1. DNA for the CDR3: TGTGCCAGTGGGACAGGGGGGAACACTGAAGCTTTCTTT. It is translated as CASGTGGNTEAFF.

There are many counts of this clonotype. The chain has TRBV6-1 and TRBJ2-7; 9 nucleotides agree with TRBD1. V lost 5 bases and J lost 4; bases outside the gene matches: 6. Germline-derived CDR1 and CDR2 are MNHNS and SASEGT. This CDR3 comprises 14 residues. The CDR3 nucleotides read TGTGCCAGCAGTAATCCGGGACAGGGATACGAGCAGTACTTC. Translated, it gives CASSNPGQGYEQYF.

A single count supports this clonotype. This may come from a read error, since a much larger clone is one base off. This chain joins TRBV6-1 and TRBJ2-7, with D possibly being TRBD2 (6 bases). Germline CDR1 MNHNS, CDR2 SASEGT. The CDR3 has 15 residues. V lost 8 bases, J lost 2 bases, and 19 bases lay in between. DNA of the CDR3: TGTGCCAGCTGTCCTCCCTTGGGAGGAGCCTACGAGCAGTACTTC. Its protein product is CASCPPLGGAYEQYF.

For this clonotype: The junction departs from germline at one end; a sequencing error may be responsible. The chain couples TRBV6-6 to TRBJ1-1; D is unresolved. This CDR3 contains 14 residues. Germline-derived CDR1 and CDR2 are MNHNY and SVGAGI (reference sequence). The CDR3, as DNA: TGTGCCAACAGTACCTGGGCCTCCAACACTGAAGCTTTCTTT. Protein: CANSTWASNTEAFF.

There are many counts of this clonotype. The rearrangement joins TRBV6-2 or TRBV6-3 to TRBJ2-7, with a possible D match to TRBD2 (5 bases). Germline CDR1 MNHEY, CDR2 SVGEGT. The length of the CDR3 is 16 residues. Deletions cut 8 bases from V and 1 base from J, with 21 bases between. CDR3 in DNA: TGTGCCAGCGATCCCGGGGTTTCGGCTAGATCCTACGAGCAGTACTTC. Its translation: CASDPGVSARSYEQYF.

V is TRBV6-6 and J is TRBJ2-1; D is tentatively TRBD1 or TRBD2 (6 bases each). The germline gives CDR1 MNHNY, CDR2 SVGAGI (reference sequence). The CDR3 is made up of 14 amino acids. V was cut by 6 bases and J by 9 bases, with 18 bases left in between. The CDR3 here is CASSPGQGGREQFF. The DNA of the CDR3 is TGTGCCAGCAGCCCGGGACAAGGGGGGCGTGAGCAGTTCTTC.